This T cell receptor beta chain comes out of a study of T cells in Graves' hyperthyroidism and ophthalmopathy. This clonotype was recorded a few times. No antigen is known for it. RNA transcripts provided the source from which TCR beta CDR3 regions were amplified. In the first-round RT-PCR of the TCR CDR3, the HTBI primer set was used. MiXCR, applied by TCRdb to the multiplex PCR reads, yields one record per CDR3 protein. This repertoire shows hundreds of thousands of distinct CDR3 sequences, about a fifth found once; its top ten account for more than 30%. Patients were excluded because of uncontrolled infection, other autoimmune disease, pregnancy or lactation. Fresh peripheral blood, approximately 9.1 ml, was the source of the PBMCs. Study findings and constraints: Model-based prediction identified ophthalmopathy a median around seven months prior to its onset. Most thyroid clonotypes expanded above 0.001 appeared in blood too.

CDR1 SGHRS and CDR2 YFSETQ come from the germline V gene. The V and J ends lost 4 bases and 7 bases, in that order; junction bases with no gene match: 9. There are 17 residues in the CDR3. This TCR was sampled from a man aged 25-45 years with Graves' ophthalmopathy. V is TRBV5-1 and J is TRBJ2-2, with 14 bases matching TRBD2. Sample: blood. The chain's CDR3 is CASSAGTSGSSLGELFF. For the CDR3, the DNA is TGCGCCAGCAGCGCCGGGACTAGCGGGAGTTCTCTCGGGGAGCTGTTTTTT.